The 19 T cell receptor beta chains listed next were all sequenced from one sample in a study of blood T cell repertoires in COVID-19. Clones were sequenced by immunoSEQ multiplex PCR, and TCRdb holds only the in-frame ones, with some missing. The data show about 200,000 clones, approximately 80% seen once. Sequencing was done on a sample of PBMCs or T cells enriched from blood (not recorded which). Every receptor here comes from a middle-aged woman with acute COVID-19.

The chain carries TRBV9 and TRBJ2-1; 10 bases are a match to TRBD1. The V gene end was trimmed by 4 bases and the J gene end by 10 bases; junction bases not matched to a gene: 14. The CDR3 is made up of 16 amino acids. CDR1 and CDR2 from the germline V gene are SGDLS and YYNGEE. The CDR3: CASSIGQGGEFKEQFF. CDR3 sequence (DNA): TGTGCCAGCAGCATCGGACAGGGGGGTGAATTTAAAGAGCAGTTCTTC.

The rearrangement links TRBV5-8 to TRBJ1-6; the D gene is possibly TRBD1 (5 bases). The CDR3 runs to 13 residues. V lost 4 bases to trimming and J lost 8 bases, with 10 bases between them. Looked up from germline, CDR1 is SGHTS and CDR2 is YDEGEE. CDR3 nucleotides: TGTGCCAGCAGCCTTCGACAGTATTCACCCCTCCACTTT. It specifies CASSLRQYSPLHF.

The J gene is TRBJ1-6, the V gene TRBV5-1; possible D gene TRBD1, 5 bases. The germline V gene has CDR1 SGHRS and CDR2 YFSETQ. Trimming pared 4 bases from V and 10 bases from J, leaving 21 bases between. The CDR3 totals 16 residues. In nucleotides, the CDR3 is TGCGCCAGCAGCCCTCAATGGGGCGGCGGTTTCTCACCCCTCCACTTT. It codes for CASSPQWGGGFSPLHF.

The V gene is TRBV5-4, the J gene TRBJ2-6, with D possibly TRBD1 on 5 matching bases. Trimming left V 0 bases short and J 0 bases short, with 13 bases between. This CDR3 comprises 18 residues. Germline-derived CDR1 and CDR2 are SGHNT and YYREEE (reference sequence). As DNA, the CDR3 is TGTGCCAGCAGCTTGGATCCAGGGCTGAGCTCTGGGGCCAACGTCCTGACTTTC. It is translated as CASSLDPGLSSGANVLTF.

This chain links TRBV3-1 (or the pseudogene TRBV3-2) with TRBJ2-3; perhaps TRBD2 as D (5 bases). CDR3 size: 15 residues. V lost 4 bases and J lost 5, with 16 bases in between. Germline V CDR1 and CDR2: LGHDT, YNNKEL (reference sequence). The CDR3 nucleotides are TGTGCCAGCAGCCCAATTCACGGACGGGGAGATACGCAGTATTTT. This sequence encodes CASSPIHGRGDTQYF.

V is TRBV7-2 and J is TRBJ1-5, with D perhaps TRBD1 (6 bases). Germline lookup yields CDR1 SGHTA and CDR2 FQGNSA. This CDR3 comprises 12 residues. Trimming removed 4 bases at V and 6 bases at J, with 7 bases between. CDR3 sequence (DNA): TGTGCCAGCAGCTACAGGGCTCAGCCCCAGCATTTT. Amino acid sequence: CASSYRAQPQHF.

The chain uses TRBV2 and TRBJ1-1; weak D call: TRBD1 (5 bases). Germline V gene data show CDR1 as SNHLY and CDR2 as FYNNEI. V was cut by 6 bases and J by 1 base, with 9 bases left in between. The CDR3 runs to 13 residues. In DNA, the CDR3 is TGTGCCAGCAGCACCGACAGGAACACTGAAGCTTTCTTT. Translation gives CASSTDRNTEAFF.

This chain links TRBV11-1 with TRBJ2-7; D might be TRBD1 (6 bases). V was trimmed by 4 bases and J by 6 bases, leaving 16 bases between them. The CDR3 has 14 residues. Per the germline V gene, CDR1 is SGHAT and CDR2 is FQDESV (reference sequence). CDR3 nucleotides: TGTGCCAGCAGCTCCAGAAGGGGGTACAGCGAGCAGTACTTC. Protein product: CASSSRRGYSEQYF.

The chain is built from TRBV6-2 or TRBV6-3 and TRBJ1-5; no clear D gene. There are 16 residues in the CDR3. Germline values: CDR1 MNHEY, CDR2 SVGEGT. V gave up 2 bases and J gave up 5 bases, with 16 bases separating them. The DNA for the CDR3 is TGTGCCAGCAGTTACGGGAGGGCAGTAGCCGATCAGCCCCAGCATTTT. Its translation: CASSYGRAVADQPQHF.

V and J are TRBV3-1 (or the pseudogene TRBV3-2) and TRBJ2-3; tentatively, D is TRBD1 (5 bases). The ends were cut back, 4 bases at V and 0 bases at J, with 14 bases in the middle. This CDR3 is built from 16 residues. Germline CDR1 and CDR2: LGHDT and YNNKEL (reference sequence). CDR3 nucleotides: TGTGCCAGCAGCCGCCAACGACAGACTAGCACAGATACGCAGTATTTT. Translated, it gives CASSRQRQTSTDTQYF.

The chain links TRBV12-3 or TRBV12-4 to TRBJ1-2; D call uncertain. The CDR3 runs to 13 residues. V was trimmed by 3 bases and J by 8 bases, leaving 13 bases between them. The CDR3 DNA is TGTGCCAGCAGTTTTCGGGAAGGAGGGGGCTACACCTTC. Translation: CASSFREGGGYTF.

The chain employs TRBV7-2 and TRBJ1-6; D possibly corresponds to TRBD1 (6 bases). Looked up from germline, CDR1 is SGHTA and CDR2 is FQGNSA. The V end was cut by 1 base, the J end by 6 bases, with 10 bases between. This CDR3 spans 15 amino acids. CDR3 protein: CASSLGTASNSPLHF. The CDR3 DNA reads TGTGCCAGCAGCTTAGGGACAGCCAGTAATTCACCCCTCCACTTT.

The rearrangement links TRBV7-8 to TRBJ2-3, with 10 nucleotides matching TRBD2. CDR3 length equals 16 residues. V lost 1 base to trimming and J lost 4 bases; unmatched junction nucleotides: 5. Looked up from germline, CDR1 is SGHVS and CDR2 is FQNEAQ. The CDR3 spells CASSLVASGGSDTQYF. CDR3 bases: TGTGCCAGCAGCTTAGTTGCTAGCGGGGGATCAGATACGCAGTATTTT. The complete variable domain, with remaining parts taken from reference TRBV7-8 and TRBJ2-3, reads GAGVSQSPRYKVAKRGQDVALRCDPISGHVSLFWYQQALGQGPEFLTYFQNEAQLDKSGLPSDRFFAERPEGSVSTLKIQRTQQEDSAVYLCASSLVASGGSDTQYFGPGTRLTVL.

This clone has at least ten counts. V is TRBV5-4 and J is TRBJ2-5, with D possibly TRBD1 on 5 matching bases. V was trimmed by 5 bases and J by 1 base, leaving 9 bases between them. Germline V gene lookup returns CDR1 SGHNT and CDR2 YYREEE (reference sequence). The CDR3 sequence is 13 residues long. The CDR3 protein is CASRSGIQETQYF. CDR3 DNA sequence: TGTGCCAGCAGATCAGGGATCCAAGAGACCCAGTACTTC.

V and J are TRBV28 and TRBJ2-1; D is unclear. The CDR3 spans 13 residues. Germline V gene lookup returns CDR1 MDHEN and CDR2 SYDVKM. With 2 bases removed from V and 8 bases from J, the gap between germline ends came to 10 bases. This CDR3 is CASSLRPWHEQFF. The CDR3 region has the DNA TGTGCCAGCAGTTTACGCCCATGGCATGAGCAGTTCTTC.

This sequence joins TRBV2 and TRBJ2-3; D is perhaps TRBD1 (5 bases). The CDR3 runs 14 residues. V gave up 7 bases and J gave up 3 bases, with 14 bases separating them. Germline CDR1 and CDR2: SNHLY and FYNNEI. CDR3 bases: TGTGCCAGCAAGAGTCAGGGTGGTACAGATACGCAGTATTTT. Amino acids: CASKSQGGTDTQYF.

The chain joins TRBV7-2 to TRBJ1-5; weak D call: TRBD1 (5 bases). V lost 5 bases, J lost 6 bases, and 17 bases lay in between. CDR3 length equals 15 residues. CDR1 and CDR2 from the germline V gene are SGHTA and FQGNSA. CDR3 sequence (DNA): TGTGCCAGCAGCCCAGGGCAGGATCGCGGTCAGCCCCAGCATTTT. It encodes CASSPGQDRGQPQHF. Drawing the rest from reference TRBV7-2 and TRBJ1-5, the complete variable domain is GAGVSQSPSNKVTEKGKDVELRCDPISGHTALYWYRQSLGQGLEFLIYFQGNSAPDKSGLPSDRFSAERTGGSVSTLTIQRTQQEDSAVYLCASSPGQDRGQPQHFGDGTRLSIL.

The V gene is TRBV28, the J gene TRBJ1-1; D is unclear. CDR3 length equals 15 residues. The germline V gene has CDR1 MDHEN and CDR2 SYDVKM. V was shortened by 5 bases and J by 1 base, with 14 bases between the two germline ends. DNA of the CDR3: TGTGCCAGCAGTACCCCGGGGTACCCGAACACTGAAGCTTTCTTT. The encoded protein is CASSTPGYPNTEAFF.

The chain carries TRBV4-1 and TRBJ2-3; D gene ambiguous. Trimming shortened V by 4 bases and J by 0 bases, and 17 bases separated the two germline ends. The germline gives CDR1 MGHRA, CDR2 YSYEKL. The CDR3 is made up of 17 amino acids. DNA for the CDR3: TGCGCCAGCAGCCGCGAACAGCTTACTCCTAGCACAGATACGCAGTATTTT. This translates into CASSREQLTPSTDTQYF.